This entry features one T cell receptor beta chain sequence. As yet, its antigen is unknown. The data stem from a study of cytomegalovirus exposure and HLA in healthy donors. The PCR had 60 Vbeta and 13 Jbeta primers. In the original workflow: Later, an analysis found roughly 80 million unique TCR beta chains, and 8.5 million to 14 million of these were shared. Assay: immunoSEQ multiplex PCR; the TCRdb copy retains only in-frame clones and omits some. V and J calls and clone size are as listed in that table; D and trimming were resolved from the DNA. The sample shows roughly 200,000 clones, roughly 80% of them seen only once. Trimming pared 6 bases from V and 4 bases from J, leaving 10 bases between. CDR3 length: 13 amino acids. Germline loops: CDR1 LNHDA, CDR2 SQIVND (reference sequence). Findings and caveats of the study: What TCR beta sequences reportedly achieved was accurate prediction of HLA-A and HLA-B alleles in most subjects. Among the CMV-associated chains, three were confirmed in vitro as specific for CMV antigens. Several of the most significant clusters appeared linked to common viral pathogens, based on a later analysis.

This TCR derives from a man aged 30 to 39 in good health and CMV-seronegative. The sequencing sample was made of PBMCs. This rearrangement joins TRBV19 to TRBJ2-4, with D possibly being TRBD1 (6 bases). As DNA, the CDR3 is TGTGCCAGTAGCGGGCAGGGGAAAAACATTCAGTACTTC. Translated, it gives CASSGQGKNIQYF.